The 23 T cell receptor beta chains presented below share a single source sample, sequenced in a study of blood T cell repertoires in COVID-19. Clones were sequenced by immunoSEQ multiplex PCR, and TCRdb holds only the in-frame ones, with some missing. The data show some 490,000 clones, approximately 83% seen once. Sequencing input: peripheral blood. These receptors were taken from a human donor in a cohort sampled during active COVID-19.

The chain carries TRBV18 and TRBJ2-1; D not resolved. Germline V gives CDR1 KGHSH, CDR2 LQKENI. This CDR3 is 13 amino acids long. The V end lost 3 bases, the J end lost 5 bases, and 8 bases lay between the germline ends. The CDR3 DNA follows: TGTGCCAGCTCACCGGTTCGGGACAATGAGCAGTTCTTC. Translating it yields CASSPVRDNEQFF.

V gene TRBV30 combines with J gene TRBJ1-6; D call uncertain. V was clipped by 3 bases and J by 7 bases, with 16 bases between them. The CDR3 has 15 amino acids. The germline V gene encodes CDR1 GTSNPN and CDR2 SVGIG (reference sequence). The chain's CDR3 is CAWSQPSARNSPLHF. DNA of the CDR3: TGTGCCTGGAGCCAACCCTCAGCGCGAAATTCACCCCTCCACTTT. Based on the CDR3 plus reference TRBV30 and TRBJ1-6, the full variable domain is SQTIHQWPATLVQPVGSPLSLECTVEGTSNPNLYWYRQAAGRGLQLLFYSVGIGQISSEVPQNLSASRPQDRQFILSSKKLLLSDSGFYLCAWSQPSARNSPLHFGNGTRLTVT.

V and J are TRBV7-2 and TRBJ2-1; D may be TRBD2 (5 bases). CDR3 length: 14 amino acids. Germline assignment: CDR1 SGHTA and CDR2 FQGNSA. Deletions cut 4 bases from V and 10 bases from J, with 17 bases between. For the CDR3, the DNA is TGTGCCAGCAGCTCTGGACTGGAGCCCGCGGAGCAGTTCTTC. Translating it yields CASSSGLEPAEQFF.

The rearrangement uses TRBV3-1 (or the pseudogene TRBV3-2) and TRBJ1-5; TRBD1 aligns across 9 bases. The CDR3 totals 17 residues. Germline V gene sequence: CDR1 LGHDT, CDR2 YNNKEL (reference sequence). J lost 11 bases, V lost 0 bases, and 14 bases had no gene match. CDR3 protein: CASSQDPQTGGRSAQHF. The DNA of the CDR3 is TGTGCCAGCAGCCAAGATCCCCAGACAGGGGGTAGATCAGCCCAGCATTTT.

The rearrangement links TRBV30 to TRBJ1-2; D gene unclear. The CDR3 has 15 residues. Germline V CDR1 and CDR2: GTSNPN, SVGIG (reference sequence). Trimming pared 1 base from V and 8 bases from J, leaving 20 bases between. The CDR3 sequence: CAWSAGPLGGRGYTF. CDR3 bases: TGTGCCTGGAGTGCCGGCCCACTGGGAGGCCGCGGCTACACCTTC.

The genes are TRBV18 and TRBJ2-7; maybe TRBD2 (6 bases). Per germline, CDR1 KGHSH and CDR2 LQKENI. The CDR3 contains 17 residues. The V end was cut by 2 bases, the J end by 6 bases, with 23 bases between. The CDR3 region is CASSPTRRGSGAGEQYF. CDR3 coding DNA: TGTGCCAGCTCACCAACCCGGCGAGGGAGTGGAGCGGGCGAGCAGTACTTC. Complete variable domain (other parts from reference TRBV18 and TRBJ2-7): NAGVMQNPRHLVRRRGQEARLRCSPMKGHSHVYWYRQLPEEGLKFMVYLQKENIIDESGMPKERFSAEFPKEGPSILRIQQVVRGDSAAYFCASSPTRRGSGAGEQYFGPGTRLTVT.

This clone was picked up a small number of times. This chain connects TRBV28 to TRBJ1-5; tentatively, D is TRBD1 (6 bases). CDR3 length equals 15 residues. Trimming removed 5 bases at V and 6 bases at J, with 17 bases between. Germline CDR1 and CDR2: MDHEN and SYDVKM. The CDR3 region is CASSQDRNPSQPQHF. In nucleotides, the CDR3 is TGTGCCAGCAGTCAAGACAGGAATCCCTCTCAGCCCCAGCATTTT.

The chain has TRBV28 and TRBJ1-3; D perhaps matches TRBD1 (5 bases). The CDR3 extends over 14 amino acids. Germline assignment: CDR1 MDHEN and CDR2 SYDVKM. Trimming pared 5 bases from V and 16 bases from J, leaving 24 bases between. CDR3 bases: TGTGCCAGCAGTCCGGCGGGGATGGGTCGTAAGGGGTATTTT. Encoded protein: CASSPAGMGRKGYF.

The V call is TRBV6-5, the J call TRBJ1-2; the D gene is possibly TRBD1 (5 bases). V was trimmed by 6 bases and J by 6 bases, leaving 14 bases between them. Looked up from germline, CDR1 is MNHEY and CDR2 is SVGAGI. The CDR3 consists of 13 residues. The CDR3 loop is CASSELAGDGYTF. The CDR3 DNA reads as TGTGCCAGCAGCGAGCTGGCGGGGGATGGCTACACCTTC.

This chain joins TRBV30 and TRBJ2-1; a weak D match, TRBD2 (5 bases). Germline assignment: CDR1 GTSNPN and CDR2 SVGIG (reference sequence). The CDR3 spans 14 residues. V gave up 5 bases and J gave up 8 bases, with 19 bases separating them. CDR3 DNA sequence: TGTGCCTGGGACGTAGGGAGTCCAGGACATGAGCAGTTCTTC. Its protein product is CAWDVGSPGHEQFF.

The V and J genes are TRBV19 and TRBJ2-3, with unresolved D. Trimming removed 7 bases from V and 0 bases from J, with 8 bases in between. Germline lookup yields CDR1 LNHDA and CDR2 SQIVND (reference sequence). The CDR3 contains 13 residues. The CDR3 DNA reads TGTGCCAGTATAGCAGCTAGCACAGATACGCAGTATTTT. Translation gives CASIAASTDTQYF. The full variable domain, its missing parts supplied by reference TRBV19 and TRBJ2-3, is DGGITQSPKYLFRKEGQNVTLSCEQNLNHDAMYWYRQDPGQGLRLIYYSQIVNDFQKGDIAEGYSVSREKKESFPLTVTSAQKNPTAFYLCASIAASTDTQYFGPGTRLTVL.

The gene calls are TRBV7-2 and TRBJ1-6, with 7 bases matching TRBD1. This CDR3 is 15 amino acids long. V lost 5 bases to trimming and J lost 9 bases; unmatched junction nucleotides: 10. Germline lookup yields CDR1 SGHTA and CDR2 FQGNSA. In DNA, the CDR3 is TGTGCCAGCAGCCCGAGACAGGGAAGTAGTTCACCCCTCCACTTT. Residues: CASSPRQGSSSPLHF.

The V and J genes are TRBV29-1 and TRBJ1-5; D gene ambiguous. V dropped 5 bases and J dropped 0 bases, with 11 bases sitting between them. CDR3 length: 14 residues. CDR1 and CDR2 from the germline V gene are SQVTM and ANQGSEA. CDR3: CSVSGGYSNQPQHF. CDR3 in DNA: TGCAGCGTTTCGGGAGGTTATAGCAATCAGCCCCAGCATTTT.

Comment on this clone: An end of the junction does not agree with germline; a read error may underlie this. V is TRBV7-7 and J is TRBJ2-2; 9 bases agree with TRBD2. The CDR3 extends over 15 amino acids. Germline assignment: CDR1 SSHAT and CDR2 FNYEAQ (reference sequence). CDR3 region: CASSLGGRATGELFF. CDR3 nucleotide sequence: TGTGCTAGCAGCTTAGGCGGGAGGGCGACCGGGGAGCTGTTTTTT.

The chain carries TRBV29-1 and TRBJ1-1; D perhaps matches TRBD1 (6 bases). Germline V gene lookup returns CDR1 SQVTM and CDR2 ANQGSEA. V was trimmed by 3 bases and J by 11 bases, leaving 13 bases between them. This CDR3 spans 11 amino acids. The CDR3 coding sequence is TGCAGCGTTGACAGGGGATTTCGGGCTTTCTTT. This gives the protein CSVDRGFRAFF.

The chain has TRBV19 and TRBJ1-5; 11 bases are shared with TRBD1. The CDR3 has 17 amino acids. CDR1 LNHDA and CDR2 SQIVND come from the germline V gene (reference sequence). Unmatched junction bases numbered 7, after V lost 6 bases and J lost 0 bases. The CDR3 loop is CASRPGQGEVSNQPQHF. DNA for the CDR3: TGTGCCAGTAGACCGGGACAGGGGGAAGTTAGCAATCAGCCCCAGCATTTT.

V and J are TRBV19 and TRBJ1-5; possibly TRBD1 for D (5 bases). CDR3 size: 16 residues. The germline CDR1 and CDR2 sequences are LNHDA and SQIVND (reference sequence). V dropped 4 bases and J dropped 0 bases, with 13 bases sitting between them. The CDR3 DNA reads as TGTGCCAGTAGTAACCCCCGACAGTCTAGCAATCAGCCCCAGCATTTT. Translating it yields CASSNPRQSSNQPQHF. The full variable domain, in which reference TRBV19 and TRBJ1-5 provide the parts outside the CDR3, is DGGITQSPKYLFRKEGQNVTLSCEQNLNHDAMYWYRQDPGQGLRLIYYSQIVNDFQKGDIAEGYSVSREKKESFPLTVTSAQKNPTAFYLCASSNPRQSSNQPQHFGDGTRLSIL.

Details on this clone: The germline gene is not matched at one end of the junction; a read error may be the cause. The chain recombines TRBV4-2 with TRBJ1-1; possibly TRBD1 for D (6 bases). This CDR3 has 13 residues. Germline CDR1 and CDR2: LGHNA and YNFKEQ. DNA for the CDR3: TGTGTCAGCAGCCGAACAGGGAGCACTGAAGCTTTCTTT. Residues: CVSSRTGSTEAFF.

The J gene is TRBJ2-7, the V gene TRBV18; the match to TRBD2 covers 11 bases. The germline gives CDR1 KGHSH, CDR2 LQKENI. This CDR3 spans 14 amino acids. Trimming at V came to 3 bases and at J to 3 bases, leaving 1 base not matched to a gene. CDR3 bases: TGTGCCAGCTCACCCGGACTAGCGGGCTACGAGCAGTACTTC. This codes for CASSPGLAGYEQYF.

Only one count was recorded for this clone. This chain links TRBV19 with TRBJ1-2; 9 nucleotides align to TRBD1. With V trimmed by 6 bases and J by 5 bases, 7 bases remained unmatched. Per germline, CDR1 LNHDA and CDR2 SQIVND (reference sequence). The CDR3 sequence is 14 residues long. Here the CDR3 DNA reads TGTGCCAGTAGCGAGGGACAGGGAAGATATGGCTACACCTTC. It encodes CASSEGQGRYGYTF.

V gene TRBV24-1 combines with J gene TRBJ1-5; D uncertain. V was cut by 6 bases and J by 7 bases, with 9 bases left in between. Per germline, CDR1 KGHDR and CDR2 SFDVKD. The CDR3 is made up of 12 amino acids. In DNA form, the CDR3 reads TGTGCCACCAGTTATACGGGGCAGCCCCAGCATTTT. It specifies CATSYTGQPQHF.

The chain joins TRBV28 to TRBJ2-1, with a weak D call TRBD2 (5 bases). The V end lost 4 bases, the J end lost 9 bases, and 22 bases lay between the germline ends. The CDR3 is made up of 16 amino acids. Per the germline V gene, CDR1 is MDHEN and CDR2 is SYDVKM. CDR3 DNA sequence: TGTGCCAGCAGTTCCCCTGGAAGAGCCACGGCGGGTGAGCAGTTCTTC. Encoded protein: CASSSPGRATAGEQFF.

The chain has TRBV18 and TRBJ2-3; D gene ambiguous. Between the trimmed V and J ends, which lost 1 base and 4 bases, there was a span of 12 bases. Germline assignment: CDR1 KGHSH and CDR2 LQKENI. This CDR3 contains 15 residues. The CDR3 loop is CASSPLAPSSDTQYF. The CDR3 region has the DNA TGTGCCAGCTCACCACTGGCCCCCTCATCAGATACGCAGTATTTT.